These 25 T cell receptor beta chains came from one sample sequenced in a study of CD8 T cells in seronegative destructive rheumatoid arthritis. Sequenced by immunoSEQ multiplex PCR; TCRdb stores in-frame clones only, minus some. The repertoire includes several hundred clones, 75% to 90% of them detected once, and more than 9% sits in the top ten. Material: CD8+ T cells from blood. The receptors come from a woman aged 50-75 years with seronegative destructive rheumatoid arthritis.

The chain uses TRBV6-1 and TRBJ2-7; the D gene is possibly TRBD1 (5 bases). The CDR3 length is 16 residues. Germline CDR1 reads MNHNS; CDR2 reads SASEGT. The V end was cut by 3 bases, the J end by 2 bases, with 17 bases between. As DNA, the CDR3 is TGTGCCAGCAGTGAGTCCTTGACAGTCCCAGCCTACGAGCAGTACTTC. Its translation: CASSESLTVPAYEQYF.

The sample holds one count of this clone. The chain uses TRBV6-5 and TRBJ2-7; D may be TRBD2 (7 bases). The CDR3 runs to 15 residues. The germline V and J ends were trimmed by 2 bases and 1 base, with 12 bases remaining between them. Germline assignment: CDR1 MNHEY and CDR2 SVGAGI. This CDR3 reads CASSYRRGGSYEQYF. The CDR3 nucleotides read TGTGCCAGCAGTTACCGGAGGGGGGGATCCTACGAGCAGTACTTC.

CDR3 region: CASSLEGDNYEQYF. CDR3 nucleotides: TGTGCCAGCAGTTTAGAAGGTGACAACTACGAGCAGTACTTC. The chain employs TRBV27 and TRBJ2-7; D is ambiguous. Per the germline V gene, CDR1 is MNHEY and CDR2 is SMNVEV (reference sequence). CDR3 size: 14 residues. V shed 2 bases and J shed 3 bases, with 11 bases lying between them.

V gene TRBV19 combines with J gene TRBJ2-6; D possibly corresponds to TRBD1 (5 bases). Germline CDR1 LNHDA, CDR2 SQIVND (reference sequence). The CDR3 has 15 amino acids. Trimming took off 4 bases at V and 2 bases at J, with 9 bases between the two ends. For the CDR3, the DNA is TGTGCCAGTAGTACCCCAGGGACTGGGGCCAACGTCCTGACTTTC. Residues: CASSTPGTGANVLTF. The full variable domain, completed using reference TRBV19 and TRBJ2-6, is DGGITQSPKYLFRKEGQNVTLSCEQNLNHDAMYWYRQDPGQGLRLIYYSQIVNDFQKGDIAEGYSVSREKKESFPLTVTSAQKNPTAFYLCASSTPGTGANVLTFGAGSRLTVL.

This clone has a handful of counts. The rearrangement links TRBV6-6 to TRBJ1-2; 7 bases agree with TRBD1. The J segment lost 4 bases and the V segment lost 6 bases, leaving 11 bases of the junction unmatched. The germline V gene encodes CDR1 MNHNY and CDR2 SVGAGI (reference sequence). The CDR3 extends over 15 amino acids. The CDR3: CASSVQTGAAYGYTF. CDR3 bases: TGTGCCAGCAGCGTTCAAACAGGGGCGGCCTATGGCTACACCTTC.

This chain connects TRBV7-2 to TRBJ1-2; D call uncertain. Trimming left V 4 bases short and J 1 base short, with 19 bases between. The CDR3 has 17 residues. CDR1 is SGHTA, CDR2 FQGNSA, per germline. The CDR3 nucleotides read TGTGCCAGCAGCTCAACAGCCAAAGTAGGCTTTAACTATGGCTACACCTTC. Encoded protein: CASSSTAKVGFNYGYTF.

This chain links TRBV19 with TRBJ1-1; possible D gene TRBD1, 6 bases. Per germline, CDR1 LNHDA and CDR2 SQIVND (reference sequence). The CDR3 is made up of 13 amino acids. Trimming removed 10 bases from V and 1 base from J, with 13 bases in between. This CDR3 is CATSSTGNTEAFF. In DNA form, the CDR3 reads TGTGCCACCTCATCGACAGGGAACACTGAAGCTTTCTTT.

This clone was detected only a few times. The chain recombines TRBV9 with TRBJ2-3; 8 bases match TRBD2. The germline V gene encodes CDR1 SGDLS and CDR2 YYNGEE. The CDR3 has 16 residues. V lost 3 bases to trimming and J lost 2 bases; unmatched junction nucleotides: 8. The CDR3 loop is CASSADSGADTDTQYF. CDR3 bases: TGTGCCAGCAGCGCCGATAGCGGGGCTGACACAGATACGCAGTATTTT.

This clone was counted only a few times. J is TRBJ2-1 and V is TRBV4-2, with TRBD2 matching 9 bases. This CDR3 spans 16 amino acids. Per germline, CDR1 LGHNA and CDR2 YNFKEQ. Trimming took 3 bases from V and 8 from J; bases not matched to a gene: 11. CDR3 sequence reads: CASSHNSASGTDEQFF. DNA of the CDR3: TGTGCCAGCAGCCATAATAGCGCTAGCGGGACGGATGAGCAGTTCTTC.

The V call is TRBV7-8, the J call TRBJ2-3; no reliable D call. Germline V gene data show CDR1 as SGHVS and CDR2 as FQNEAQ. The CDR3 has 15 residues. The V end was cut by 1 base, the J end by 5 bases, with 13 bases between. In DNA form, the CDR3 reads TGTGCCAGCAGCTTAGATGAGTCGTCCGGAGATACGCAGTATTTT. Its translation: CASSLDESSGDTQYF.

The chain has TRBV6-5 and TRBJ1-1, with no clear D. The CDR3 extends over 14 amino acids. V lost 0 bases and J 1 base, leaving 6 bases between the germline ends. Germline V gene data show CDR1 as MNHEY and CDR2 as SVGAGI. CDR3 region: CASSYSAENTEAFF. CDR3 sequence (DNA): TGTGCCAGCAGTTACTCGGCGGAGAACACTGAAGCTTTCTTT.

The J gene is TRBJ2-7, the V gene TRBV27, with D maybe TRBD2 (5 bases). The CDR3 length is 14 residues. V lost 6 bases and J 3 bases, leaving 15 bases between the germline ends. Germline V gene data show CDR1 as MNHEY and CDR2 as SMNVEV (reference sequence). For the CDR3, the DNA is TGTGCCAGCAGCTTACGTGCGGGCTACTACGAGCAGTACTTC. As protein: CASSLRAGYYEQYF.

V is TRBV9 and J is TRBJ1-6; D unresolved. The CDR3 runs 12 residues. The germline CDR1 and CDR2 sequences are SGDLS and YYNGEE. V was trimmed by 3 bases and J by 9 bases, leaving 7 bases between them. The CDR3: CASSGTGSPLHF. CDR3 in DNA: TGTGCCAGCAGCGGCACTGGTTCACCCCTCCACTTT.

The rearrangement joins TRBV25-1 to TRBJ2-3; 12 bases line up with TRBD2. The CDR3 loop spans 17 amino acids. Per the germline V gene, CDR1 is MGHDK and CDR2 is SYGVNS. The ends lost 1 base at V and 4 bases at J; junction bases unmatched: 6. The chain's CDR3 is CASSESRASGRADTQYF. In DNA form, the CDR3 reads TGTGCCAGCAGTGAATCGAGGGCTAGCGGGAGGGCAGATACGCAGTATTTT.

The chain combines TRBV7-2 with TRBJ2-5; the D is unclear. From germline, CDR1 is SGHTA and CDR2 FQGNSA. V was cut by 4 bases and J by 5 bases, with 11 bases left in between. CDR3 length equals 13 residues. This CDR3 is CASSSFYVETQYF. CDR3 sequence (DNA): TGTGCCAGCAGCTCATTCTACGTGGAGACCCAGTACTTC.

This sequence joins TRBV11-2 and TRBJ2-7, with 9 bases identical to TRBD1. Per germline, CDR1 SGHAT and CDR2 FQNNGV. V was clipped by 3 bases and J by 5 bases; unmatched bases: 8. The CDR3 spans 15 residues. The DNA for the CDR3 is TGTGCCAGCAGCTTGTGGGACAGGGCCAGAGACGAGCAGTACTTC. Its translation is CASSLWDRARDEQYF. The full variable domain, with the rest looked up from reference TRBV11-2 and TRBJ2-7, is EAGVAQSPRYKIIEKRQSVAFWCNPISGHATLYWYQQILGQGPKLLIQFQNNGVVDDSQLPKDRFSAERLKGVDSTLKIQPAKLEDSAVYLCASSLWDRARDEQYFGPGTRLTVT.

This CDR3 reads CASSLEQGALGELFF. DNA of the CDR3: TGTGCCAGCAGCTTAGAACAGGGGGCCCTCGGGGAGCTGTTTTTT. The chain recombines TRBV7-8 with TRBJ2-2; 9 positions agree with TRBD1. Losses at the gene ends were 1 base for V and 7 bases for J; bases not matched to a gene: 4. Germline-derived CDR1 and CDR2 are SGHVS and FQNEAQ. The CDR3 is 15 amino acids.

The V gene is TRBV5-4, the J gene TRBJ1-1, with D perhaps matching TRBD1 (5 bases). This CDR3 spans 16 amino acids. Trimming took 2 bases from V and 2 from J, leaving 16 bases between them. The germline CDR1 and CDR2 sequences are SGHNT and YYREEE (reference sequence). CDR3 sequence reads: CASSFIQGSGNTEAFF. The CDR3 DNA sequence: TGTGCCAGCAGCTTCATTCAGGGATCGGGTAACACTGAAGCTTTCTTT.

CDR3 bases: TGTGCCAGTAGTGGTGGCGGGATAGGCTACGAGCAGTACTTC. It translates to CASSGGGIGYEQYF. V is TRBV19 and J is TRBJ2-7, with D possibly matching TRBD2 (6 bases). The V end was cut by 5 bases, the J end by 3 bases, with 14 bases between. The CDR3 has 14 amino acids. Per germline, CDR1 LNHDA and CDR2 SQIVND (reference sequence).

This clone was recorded a few times. The J gene is TRBJ1-2, the V gene TRBV7-2, with D perhaps matching TRBD1 (6 bases). The V gene's germline CDR1 is SGHTA and CDR2 FQGNSA. This CDR3 comprises 19 residues. Between the trimmed V and J ends, which lost 3 bases and 3 bases, there was a span of 26 bases. The CDR3: CASSFRSGVVGDGDYGYTF. In DNA, the CDR3 is TGTGCCAGCAGCTTCCGCTCAGGGGTCGTCGGGGATGGGGACTATGGCTACACCTTC.

This clone was picked up one time. J is TRBJ1-2 and V is TRBV4-1, with D uncertain. The V end lost 0 bases, the J end lost 4 bases, and 3 bases lay between the germline ends. The CDR3 has 12 residues. Germline CDR1 MGHRA, CDR2 YSYEKL. Here the CDR3 reads CASSQDSYGYTF. CDR3 nucleotides: TGCGCCAGCAGCCAAGACAGCTATGGCTACACCTTC.

This clone was seen just once. The rearrangement uses TRBV28 and TRBJ1-1; the D gene is possibly TRBD1 (6 bases). The CDR3 extends over 12 amino acids. The V end lost 8 bases, the J end lost 6 bases, and 13 bases lay between the germline ends. Germline CDR1 is MDHEN and CDR2 is SYDVKM. The chain's CDR3 is CASVQGLSEAFF. CDR3 DNA: TGTGCCAGCGTACAGGGCTTGTCTGAAGCTTTCTTT.

The chain carries TRBV7-2 and TRBJ2-1, with 7 bases identical to TRBD1. Germline V gives CDR1 SGHTA, CDR2 FQGNSA. Trimming at V came to 5 bases and at J to 3 bases, leaving 7 bases not matched to a gene. CDR3 size: 15 residues. CDR3 nucleotides: TGTGCCAGCAGCATCAACCGGGACAGCTACAATGAGCAGTTCTTC. Protein sequence: CASSINRDSYNEQFF.

The V and J genes are TRBV5-6 and TRBJ1-1; 8 positions agree with TRBD1. Germline V gene data show CDR1 as SGHDT and CDR2 as YYEEEE. This CDR3 contains 15 residues. V was clipped by 3 bases and J by 5 bases; unmatched bases: 9. The CDR3 bases are TGTGCCAGCAGCTCCGCGGACAGGGAGGTGACTGAAGCTTTCTTT. Its protein is CASSSADREVTEAFF.

CDR3 sequence: CASSTPSGQQFF. CDR3 bases: TGTGCCAGCAGCACACCTAGCGGCCAGCAGTTCTTC. The V call is TRBV7-9, the J call TRBJ2-1, with 7 nucleotides matching TRBD2. V lost 5 bases, J lost 11 bases, and 6 bases stayed unmatched. The CDR3 runs 12 residues. Germline V gene sequence: CDR1 SEHNR, CDR2 FQNEAQ (reference sequence).